Sequencing of this TCR beta chain was carried out in a study of blood T cells in healthy people across ages. This clonotype has more than one count but fewer than ten. Its antigen is as yet unknown. The study recruited healthy Caucasian donors from Russia who were aged roughly 6 to 100. Overall study findings and caveats: Roughly linear declines in TCR beta diversity per million T cells occurred with age.

Alongside a J-beta primer mix, a sample-barcoded 5' primer served in a second PCR lasting roughly 6 to 12 cycles. The template-switch adaptor was a 5' adaptor with 12 random nucleotides. It tagged each cDNA molecule. TCRdb re-called the 5' RACE reads with MiXCR, one entry per CDR3 protein. The profile covers some 1,800,000 distinct CDR3 sequences, with 35% to 50% appearing a single time and more than 20% taken by the ten largest. The germline V gene has CDR1 SGHTA and CDR2 FQGNSA. This CDR3 is built from 15 residues. V was shortened by 1 base and J by 3 bases, with 12 bases between the two germline ends.

Input material: blood. This chain connects TRBV7-2 to TRBJ1-1; D uncertain. The sequence was collected from a human donor in good health. CDR3 residues: CASSLVPQSHTEAFF. CDR3 in DNA: TGTGCCAGCAGCTTAGTTCCGCAGTCGCACACTGAAGCTTTCTTT.